A single sample is the source of the 22 T cell receptor beta chains below, sequenced in a study of cytomegalovirus exposure and HLA in healthy donors (dated by TCRdb to 2016 to 2017). The library was made by the immunoSEQ multiplex PCR assay. In TCRdb, the immuneACCESS table is reduced to in-frame sequences with V and J assigned. These tables do not hold every clone; where another copy was compared, an unresolved V gene accounts for under half, and the others remain unexplained. The sample has more than 45,000 clones on record, approximately 92% of them singletons. The top ten constitute about 15% of the sample. The source material was PBMCs. The receptor source for this set is a woman aged 18-29 years in good health and CMV-seronegative.

This clone turned up a few times. This chain connects TRBV5-8 to TRBJ2-7; 9 bases agree with TRBD1. Germline V lookup: CDR1 SGHTS, CDR2 YDEGEE. The V and J ends lost 0 bases and 2 bases, in that order; junction bases with no gene match: 6. This CDR3 has 16 residues. The CDR3 nucleotides are TGTGCCAGCAGCTTGGGTTGGGGACAGGGCACCTACGAGCAGTACTTC. Its translation: CASSLGWGQGTYEQYF.

The chain carries TRBV19 and TRBJ1-1; possibly TRBD1 for D (5 bases). CDR3 length: 14 amino acids. Germline V gene lookup returns CDR1 LNHDA and CDR2 SQIVND (reference sequence). Trimming stripped 1 base from V and 3 bases from J, with 9 bases between. CDR3 amino acids: CASSIVSGDTEAFF. The CDR3 DNA reads TGTGCCAGTAGTATAGTATCGGGGGACACTGAAGCTTTCTTT.

V gene TRBV7-9 combines with J gene TRBJ1-5; TRBD1 is a possible D gene (5 bases). The V gene's germline CDR1 is SEHNR and CDR2 FQNEAQ (reference sequence). Trimming left V 2 bases short and J 5 bases short, with 13 bases between. This CDR3 has 15 amino acids. The CDR3 DNA sequence: TGTGCCAGCAGCTTATTTATGGGGGGGGATCAGCCCCAGCATTTT. It specifies CASSLFMGGDQPQHF.

This chain uses TRBV23-1 with TRBJ1-4; no reliable D call. TRBV23-1 qualifies as an ORF whose function is uncertain. The V gene lost 2 bases and the J gene lost 5 bases, with 12 bases spanning the gap. The CDR3 length is 15 residues. This CDR3 is CASSQPDSVNEKLFF. For the CDR3, the DNA is TGCGCCAGCAGTCAACCGGACTCAGTGAATGAAAAACTGTTTTTT.

The CDR3 sequence is CASTKDGREGTDTQYF. The CDR3 DNA reads as TGTGCCAGCACCAAAGACGGGAGAGAAGGCACAGATACGCAGTATTTT. V usage is TRBV4-2 and J usage is TRBJ2-3; possibly TRBD2 for D (6 bases). The length of the CDR3 is 16 residues. Germline V gene data show CDR1 as LGHNA and CDR2 as YNFKEQ. V was clipped by 7 bases and J by 1 base, with 18 bases between them.

The rearrangement uses TRBV19 and TRBJ2-6, with D maybe TRBD2 (6 bases). The CDR3 has 15 amino acids. Germline V CDR1 and CDR2: LNHDA, SQIVND (reference sequence). Trimming took 10 bases from V and 4 from J, leaving 17 bases between them. Written as DNA, the CDR3 is TGTGCCACTGCCCTGGGGGGAGCCGGGGCCAACGTCCTGACTTTC. Protein sequence: CATALGGAGANVLTF.

This chain joins TRBV5-6 and TRBJ2-1, with D hard to call. Deletions cut 5 bases from V and 2 bases from J, with 14 bases between. The CDR3 is made up of 15 amino acids. CDR1 is SGHDT, CDR2 YYEEEE, per germline. The CDR3 sequence: CASSSGVSAYNEQFF. Written as DNA, the CDR3 is TGTGCCAGCAGTTCCGGAGTATCCGCCTACAATGAGCAGTTCTTC.

J is TRBJ2-7 and V is TRBV7-9; no clear D gene. Trimming shortened V by 2 bases and J by 2 bases, and 7 bases separated the two germline ends. CDR1 and CDR2 from the germline V gene are SEHNR and FQNEAQ (reference sequence). The CDR3 is made up of 13 amino acids. The CDR3, as DNA: TGTGCCAGCAGCTTACAGGCCACCTACGAGCAGTACTTC. It is translated as CASSLQATYEQYF.

V is TRBV7-2 and J is TRBJ1-1; 9 nucleotides agree with TRBD1. V dropped 0 bases and J dropped 4; count of bases not matched to a gene: 0. The CDR3 runs 14 residues. In germline, CDR1 is SGHTA, CDR2 FQGNSA. DNA of the CDR3: TGTGCCAGCAGCTTAGCGGACAGGGGCACTGAAGCTTTCTTT. This translates into CASSLADRGTEAFF.

This chain links TRBV2 with TRBJ2-2; possible D gene TRBD2, 6 bases. The CDR3 is 16 residues long. V lost 6 bases and J lost 0, with 14 bases in between. The germline gives CDR1 SNHLY, CDR2 FYNNEI. CDR3 nucleotide sequence: TGTGCCAGCAGCGCACTAGCCCCCGCGAACACCGGGGAGCTGTTTTTT. It translates to CASSALAPANTGELFF.

This rearrangement joins TRBV2 to TRBJ1-3; D possibly corresponds to TRBD1 (5 bases). The length of the CDR3 is 13 residues. Trimming removed 6 bases from V and 2 bases from J, with 8 bases in between. Germline CDR1 reads SNHLY; CDR2 reads FYNNEI. CDR3 bases: TGTGCCAGCAGCAAAGGGGCTGGAAACACCATATATTTT. Translated, it gives CASSKGAGNTIYF.

The chain carries TRBV6-5 and TRBJ2-3; 13 positions agree with TRBD2. The CDR3 loop spans 15 amino acids. CDR1 MNHEY and CDR2 SVGAGI come from the germline V gene. J gave up 2 bases and V 8 bases, and 4 bases lay outside the gene matches. CDR3 bases: TGTGCCAGCGGGACTAGCGGGACAACCACAGATACGCAGTATTTT. Its protein is CASGTSGTTTDTQYF.

A few counts support this clone. The CDR3 nucleotides read TGTGCCAGCACGCAGATTACTAACTATGGCTACACCTTC. Its translation: CASTQITNYGYTF. The chain links TRBV2 to TRBJ1-2, with D uncertain. Trimming removed 7 bases from V and 0 bases from J, with 9 bases in between. The germline gives CDR1 SNHLY, CDR2 FYNNEI. CDR3 size: 13 residues.

The chain links TRBV28 to TRBJ2-2; a weak D match, TRBD2 (6 bases). Trimming removed 11 bases from V and 1 base from J, with 11 bases in between. The CDR3 loop spans 13 amino acids. Germline CDR1 is MDHEN and CDR2 is SYDVKM. The CDR3 DNA reads as TGTGCCGGTGGGCGGGAGAACACCGGGGAGCTGTTTTTT. Translating gives CAGGRENTGELFF.

This clone was observed a single time. V usage is TRBV19 and J usage is TRBJ2-2; D gene uncertain. This CDR3 contains 15 residues. Trimming removed 9 bases at V and 1 base at J, with 15 bases between. Germline assignment: CDR1 LNHDA and CDR2 SQIVND (reference sequence). CDR3 loop: CASETKNLNTGELFF. The CDR3 coding sequence is TGTGCCAGCGAGACAAAGAATTTGAACACCGGGGAGCTGTTTTTT.

The chain couples TRBV5-6 to TRBJ1-5; 9 bases map to TRBD1. The V gene end was trimmed by 3 bases and the J gene end by 0 bases; junction bases not matched to a gene: 4. CDR1 and CDR2 (germline): SGHDT, YYEEEE. This CDR3 comprises 16 residues. In DNA, the CDR3 is TGTGCCAGCAGCTGGGGGACAGGGAATAGCAATCAGCCCCAGCATTTT. Its translation: CASSWGTGNSNQPQHF. The variable domain in full, with the rest retrieved from reference TRBV5-6 and TRBJ1-5, is DAGVTQSPTHLIKTRGQQVTLRCSPKSGHDTVSWYQQALGQGPQFIFQYYEEEERQRGNFPDRFSGHQFPNYSSELNVNALLLGDSALYLCASSWGTGNSNQPQHFGDGTRLSIL.

This chain uses TRBV27 with TRBJ2-1, with TRBD1 matching 9 bases. J gave up 7 bases and V 5 bases, and 12 bases lay outside the gene matches. This CDR3 has 16 residues. CDR1 is MNHEY and CDR2 is SMNVEV in the germline V gene (reference sequence). CDR3 DNA sequence: TGTGCCAGCAGTCAACTAAGGACAGGGGAGGTAAATGAGCAGTTCTTC. It translates to CASSQLRTGEVNEQFF.

The chain carries TRBV11-2 and TRBJ2-1; the match to TRBD2 covers 12 bases. CDR3 length: 16 residues. Per the germline V gene, CDR1 is SGHAT and CDR2 is FQNNGV. Unmatched junction bases numbered 6, after V lost 5 bases and J lost 4 bases. The CDR3 coding sequence is TGTGCCAGCAGCAATCCTAGCGGGGGGGAATACAATGAGCAGTTCTTC. Its translation: CASSNPSGGEYNEQFF.

The genes are TRBV7-2 and TRBJ2-1; possibly TRBD2 for D (6 bases). The germline V gene has CDR1 SGHTA and CDR2 FQGNSA. Trimming removed 4 bases at V and 9 bases at J, with 10 bases between. This CDR3 spans 12 amino acids. CDR3 residues: CASSSYGGEQFF. Here the CDR3 DNA reads TGTGCCAGCAGCTCCTACGGGGGTGAGCAGTTCTTC.

The chain uses TRBV5-1 and TRBJ1-1; no definite D call. This CDR3 region has 14 residues. Trimming cost V 0 bases and J 3 bases, with 9 bases left between them. Germline lookup yields CDR1 SGHRS and CDR2 YFSETQ. This chain's CDR3 is CASSLGQDYTEAFF. CDR3 DNA sequence: TGCGCCAGCAGCTTGGGTCAGGACTACACTGAAGCTTTCTTT.

The gene calls are TRBV19 and TRBJ2-2, with a weak D call TRBD2 (5 bases). V was shortened by 3 bases and J by 2 bases, with 13 bases between the two germline ends. Per germline, CDR1 LNHDA and CDR2 SQIVND (reference sequence). This CDR3 is 16 amino acids long. The CDR3 here is CASSMRTLLNTGELFF. DNA of the CDR3: TGTGCCAGTAGTATGCGGACTCTCTTAAACACCGGGGAGCTGTTTTTT.

The J gene is TRBJ1-1, the V gene TRBV4-1; D remains unclear. This CDR3 has 16 residues. CDR1 and CDR2 from the germline V gene are MGHRA and YSYEKL. V gave up 4 bases and J gave up 1 base, with 16 bases separating them. Written as DNA, the CDR3 is TGCGCCAGCAGCCTCAGCGAGGCCGGCCGGAACACTGAAGCTTTCTTT. It encodes CASSLSEAGRNTEAFF.